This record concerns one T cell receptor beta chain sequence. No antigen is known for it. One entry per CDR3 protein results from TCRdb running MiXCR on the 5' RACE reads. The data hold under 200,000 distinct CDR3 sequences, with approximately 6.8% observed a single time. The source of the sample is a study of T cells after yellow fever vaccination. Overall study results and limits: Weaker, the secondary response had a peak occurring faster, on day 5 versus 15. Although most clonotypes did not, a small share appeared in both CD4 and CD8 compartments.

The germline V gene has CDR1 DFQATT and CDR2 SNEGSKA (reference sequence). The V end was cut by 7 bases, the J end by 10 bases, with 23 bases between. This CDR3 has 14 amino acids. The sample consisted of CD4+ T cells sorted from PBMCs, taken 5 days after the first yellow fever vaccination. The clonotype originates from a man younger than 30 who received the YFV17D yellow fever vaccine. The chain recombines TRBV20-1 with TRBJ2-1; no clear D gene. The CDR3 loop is CSGPPLLGSREQFF. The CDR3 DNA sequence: TGCAGTGGACCTCCGCTCCTCGGGTCCCGCGAGCAGTTCTTC.